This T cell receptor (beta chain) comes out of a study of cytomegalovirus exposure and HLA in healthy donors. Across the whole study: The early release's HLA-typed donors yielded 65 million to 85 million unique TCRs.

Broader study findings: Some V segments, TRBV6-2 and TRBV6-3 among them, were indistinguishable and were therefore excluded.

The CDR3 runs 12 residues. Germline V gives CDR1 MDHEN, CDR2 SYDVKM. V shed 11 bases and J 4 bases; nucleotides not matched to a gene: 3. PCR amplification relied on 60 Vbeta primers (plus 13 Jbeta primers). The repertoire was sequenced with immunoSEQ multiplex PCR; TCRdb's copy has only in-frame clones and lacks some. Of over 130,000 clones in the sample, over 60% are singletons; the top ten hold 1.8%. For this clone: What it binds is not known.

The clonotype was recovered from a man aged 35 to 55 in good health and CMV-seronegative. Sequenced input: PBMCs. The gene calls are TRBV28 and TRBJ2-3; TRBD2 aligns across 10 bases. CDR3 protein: CASSGSSDTQYF. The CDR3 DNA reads TGTGCCTCTAGCGGGAGTTCAGATACGCAGTATTTT.